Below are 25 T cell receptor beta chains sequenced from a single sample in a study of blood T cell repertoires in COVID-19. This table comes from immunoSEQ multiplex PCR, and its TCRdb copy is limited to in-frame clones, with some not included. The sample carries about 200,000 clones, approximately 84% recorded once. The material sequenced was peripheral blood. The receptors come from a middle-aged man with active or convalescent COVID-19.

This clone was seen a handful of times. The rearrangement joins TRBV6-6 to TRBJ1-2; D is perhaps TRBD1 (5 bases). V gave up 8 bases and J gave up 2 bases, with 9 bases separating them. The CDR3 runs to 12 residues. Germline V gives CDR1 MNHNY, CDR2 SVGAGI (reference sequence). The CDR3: CASYRGNYGYTF. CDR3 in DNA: TGTGCCAGCTATCGGGGGAACTATGGCTACACCTTC.

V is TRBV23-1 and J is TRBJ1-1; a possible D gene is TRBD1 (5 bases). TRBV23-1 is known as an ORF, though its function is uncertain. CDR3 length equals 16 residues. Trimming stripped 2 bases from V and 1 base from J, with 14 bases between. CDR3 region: CASSQPAGTRNTEAFF. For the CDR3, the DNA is TGCGCCAGCAGTCAACCCGCCGGGACTCGGAACACTGAAGCTTTCTTT.

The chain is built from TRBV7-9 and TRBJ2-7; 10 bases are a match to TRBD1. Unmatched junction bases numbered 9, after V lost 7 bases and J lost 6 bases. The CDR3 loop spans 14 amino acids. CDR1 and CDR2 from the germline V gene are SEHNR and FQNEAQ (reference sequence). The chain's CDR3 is CASNPGTGDSEQYF. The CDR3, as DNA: TGTGCCAGCAACCCCGGGACAGGGGACAGCGAGCAGTACTTC.

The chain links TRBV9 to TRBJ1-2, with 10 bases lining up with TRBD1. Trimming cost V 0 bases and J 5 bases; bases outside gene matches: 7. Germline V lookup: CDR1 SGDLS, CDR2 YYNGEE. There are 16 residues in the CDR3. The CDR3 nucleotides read TGTGCCAGCAGCGTAGCTTCGGGGACAGGGGCTTATGGCTACACCTTC. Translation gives CASSVASGTGAYGYTF. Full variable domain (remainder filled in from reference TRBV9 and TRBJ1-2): DSGVTQTPKHLITATGQRVTLRCSPRSGDLSVYWYQQSLDQGLQFLIQYYNGEERAKGNILERFSAQQFPDLHSELNLSSLELGDSALYFCASSVASGTGAYGYTFGSGTRLTVV.

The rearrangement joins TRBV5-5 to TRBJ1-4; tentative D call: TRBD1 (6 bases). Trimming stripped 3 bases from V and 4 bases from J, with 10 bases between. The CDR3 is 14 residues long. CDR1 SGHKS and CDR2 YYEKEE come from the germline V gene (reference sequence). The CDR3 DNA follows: TGTGCCAGCAGCTCAGTACAGGGTAATGAAAAACTGTTTTTT. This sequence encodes CASSSVQGNEKLFF.

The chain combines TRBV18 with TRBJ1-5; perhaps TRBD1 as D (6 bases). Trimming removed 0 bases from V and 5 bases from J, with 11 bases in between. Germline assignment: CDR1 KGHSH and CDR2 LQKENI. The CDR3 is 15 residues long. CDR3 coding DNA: TGTGCCAGCTCACCACCCGGGACAATTCATCAGCCCCAGCATTTT. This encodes CASSPPGTIHQPQHF.

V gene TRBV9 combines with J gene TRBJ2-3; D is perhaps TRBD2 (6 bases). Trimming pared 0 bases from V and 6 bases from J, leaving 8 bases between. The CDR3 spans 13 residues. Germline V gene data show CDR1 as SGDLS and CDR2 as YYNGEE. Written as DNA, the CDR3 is TGTGCCAGCAGCGTAGGTGGAGGGGATACGCAGTATTTT. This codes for CASSVGGGDTQYF.

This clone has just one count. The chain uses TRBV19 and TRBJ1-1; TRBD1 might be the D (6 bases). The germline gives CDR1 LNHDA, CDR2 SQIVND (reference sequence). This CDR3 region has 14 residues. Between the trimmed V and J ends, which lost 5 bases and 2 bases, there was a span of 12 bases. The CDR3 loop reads CASSLRQENTEAFF. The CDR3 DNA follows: TGTGCCAGTAGTCTGAGACAGGAAAACACTGAAGCTTTCTTT.

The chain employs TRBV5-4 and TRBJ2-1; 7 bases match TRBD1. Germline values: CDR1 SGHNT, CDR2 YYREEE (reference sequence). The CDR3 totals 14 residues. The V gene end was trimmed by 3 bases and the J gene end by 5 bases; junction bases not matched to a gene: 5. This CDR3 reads CASSSRTGHNEQFF. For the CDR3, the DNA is TGTGCCAGCAGCTCACGGACAGGCCACAATGAGCAGTTCTTC. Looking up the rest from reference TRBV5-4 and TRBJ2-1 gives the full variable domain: ETGVTQSPTHLIKTRGQQVTLRCSSQSGHNTVSWYQQALGQGPQFIFQYYREEENGRGNFPPRFSGLQFPNYSSELNVNALELDDSALYLCASSSRTGHNEQFFGPGTRLTVL.

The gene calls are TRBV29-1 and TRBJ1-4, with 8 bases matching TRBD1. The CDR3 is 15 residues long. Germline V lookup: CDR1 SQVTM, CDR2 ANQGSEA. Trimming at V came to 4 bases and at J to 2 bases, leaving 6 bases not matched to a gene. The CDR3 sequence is CSVVGTGGTNEKLFF. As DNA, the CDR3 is TGCAGCGTTGTAGGGACAGGCGGGACTAATGAAAAACTGTTTTTT. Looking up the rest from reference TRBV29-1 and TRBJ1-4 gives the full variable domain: SAVISQKPSRDICQRGTSLTIQCQVDSQVTMMFWYRQQPGQSLTLIATANQGSEATYESGFVIDKFPISRPNLTFSTLTVSNMSPEDSSIYLCSVVGTGGTNEKLFFGSGTQLSVL.

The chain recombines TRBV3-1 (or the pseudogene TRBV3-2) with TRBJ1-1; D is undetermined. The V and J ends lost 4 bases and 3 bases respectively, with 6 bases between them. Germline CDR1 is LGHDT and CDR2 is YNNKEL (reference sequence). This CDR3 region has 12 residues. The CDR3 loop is CASSPDYTEAFF. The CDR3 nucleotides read TGTGCCAGCAGCCCTGACTACACTGAAGCTTTCTTT.

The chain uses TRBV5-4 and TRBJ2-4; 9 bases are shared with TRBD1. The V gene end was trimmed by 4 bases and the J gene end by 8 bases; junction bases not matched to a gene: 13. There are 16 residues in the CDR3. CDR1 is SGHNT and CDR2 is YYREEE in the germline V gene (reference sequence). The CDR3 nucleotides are TGTGCCAGCAGCCACGAACGGACAGGGGTGGGGGACATTCAGTACTTC. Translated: CASSHERTGVGDIQYF. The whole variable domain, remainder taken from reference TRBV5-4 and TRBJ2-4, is ETGVTQSPTHLIKTRGQQVTLRCSSQSGHNTVSWYQQALGQGPQFIFQYYREEENGRGNFPPRFSGLQFPNYSSELNVNALELDDSALYLCASSHERTGVGDIQYFGAGTRLSVL.

CDR3 residues: CASSLGQGVSYGYTF. In DNA, the CDR3 is TGCGCCAGCAGCTTGGGACAGGGAGTTAGTTATGGCTACACCTTC. The chain links TRBV5-1 to TRBJ1-2, with 7 bases matching TRBD1. V lost 0 bases to trimming and J lost 5 bases; unmatched junction nucleotides: 7. The CDR3 spans 15 residues. The germline gives CDR1 SGHRS, CDR2 YFSETQ.

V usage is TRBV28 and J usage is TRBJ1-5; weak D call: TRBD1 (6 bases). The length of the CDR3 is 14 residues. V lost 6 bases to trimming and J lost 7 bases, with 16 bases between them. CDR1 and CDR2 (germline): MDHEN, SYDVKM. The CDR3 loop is CASSDTGIWQPQHF. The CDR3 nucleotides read TGTGCCAGCAGCGATACAGGGATCTGGCAGCCCCAGCATTTT.

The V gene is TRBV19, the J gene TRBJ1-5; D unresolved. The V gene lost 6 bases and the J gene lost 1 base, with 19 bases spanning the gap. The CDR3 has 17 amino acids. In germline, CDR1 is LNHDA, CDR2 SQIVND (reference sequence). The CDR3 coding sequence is TGTGCCAGTAGCACCCCCTACACCTGGCGGAGCAATCAGCCCCAGCATTTT. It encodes CASSTPYTWRSNQPQHF.

The CDR3: CASSLRGLLYEQYF. Written as DNA, the CDR3 is TGTGCCAGCAGTTTGCGCGGCTTACTATACGAGCAGTACTTC. V usage is TRBV27 and J usage is TRBJ2-7, with no clear D. This CDR3 spans 14 amino acids. Germline assignment: CDR1 MNHEY and CDR2 SMNVEV (reference sequence). With 3 bases removed from V and 4 bases from J, the gap between germline ends came to 13 bases.

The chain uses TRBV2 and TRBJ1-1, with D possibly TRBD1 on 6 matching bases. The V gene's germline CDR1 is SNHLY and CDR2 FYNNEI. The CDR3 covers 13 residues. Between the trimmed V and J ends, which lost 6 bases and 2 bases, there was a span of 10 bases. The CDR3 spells CASRGQPNTEAFF. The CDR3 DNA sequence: TGTGCCAGCAGAGGACAGCCTAACACTGAAGCTTTCTTT.

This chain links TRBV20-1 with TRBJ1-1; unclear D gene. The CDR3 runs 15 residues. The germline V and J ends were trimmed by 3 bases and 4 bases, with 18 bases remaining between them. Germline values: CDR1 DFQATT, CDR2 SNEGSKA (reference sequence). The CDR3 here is CSASTPEGDGTEAFF. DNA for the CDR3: TGCAGTGCTAGTACCCCCGAGGGAGACGGCACTGAAGCTTTCTTT.

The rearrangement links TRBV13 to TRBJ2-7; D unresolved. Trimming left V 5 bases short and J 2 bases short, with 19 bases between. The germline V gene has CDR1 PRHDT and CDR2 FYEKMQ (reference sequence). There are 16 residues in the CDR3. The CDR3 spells CASSASGERFTYEQYF. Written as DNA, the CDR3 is TGTGCCAGCAGCGCCTCAGGCGAAAGATTTACCTACGAGCAGTACTTC.

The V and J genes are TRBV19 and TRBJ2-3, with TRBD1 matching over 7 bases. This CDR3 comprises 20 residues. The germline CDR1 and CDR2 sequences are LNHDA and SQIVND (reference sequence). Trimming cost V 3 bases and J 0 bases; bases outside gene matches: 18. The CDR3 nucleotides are TGTGCCAGTAGTATCTTAGCTCAGGGGGACCCATTCTTTAGCACAGATACGCAGTATTTT. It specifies CASSILAQGDPFFSTDTQYF. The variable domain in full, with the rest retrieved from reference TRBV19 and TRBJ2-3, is DGGITQSPKYLFRKEGQNVTLSCEQNLNHDAMYWYRQDPGQGLRLIYYSQIVNDFQKGDIAEGYSVSREKKESFPLTVTSAQKNPTAFYLCASSILAQGDPFFSTDTQYFGPGTRLTVL.

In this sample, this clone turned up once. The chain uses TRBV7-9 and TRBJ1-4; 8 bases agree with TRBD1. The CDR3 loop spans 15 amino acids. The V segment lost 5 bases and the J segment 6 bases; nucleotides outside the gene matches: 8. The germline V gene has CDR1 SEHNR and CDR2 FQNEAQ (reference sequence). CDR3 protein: CASSGRQGPYEKLFF. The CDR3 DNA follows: TGTGCCAGCAGCGGGAGACAGGGGCCGTATGAAAAACTGTTTTTT. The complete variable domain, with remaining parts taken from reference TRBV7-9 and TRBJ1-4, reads DTGVSQNPRHKITKRGQNVTFRCDPISEHNRLYWYRQTLGQGPEFLTYFQNEAQLEKSRLLSDRFSAERPKGSFSTLEIQRTEQGDSAMYLCASSGRQGPYEKLFFGSGTQLSVL.

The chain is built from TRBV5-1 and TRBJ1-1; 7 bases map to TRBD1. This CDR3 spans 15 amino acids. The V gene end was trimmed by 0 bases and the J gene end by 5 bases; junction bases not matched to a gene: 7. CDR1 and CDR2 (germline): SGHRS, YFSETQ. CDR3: CASSLEQGGSTEAFF. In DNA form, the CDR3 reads TGCGCCAGCAGCTTGGAGCAGGGGGGAAGTACTGAAGCTTTCTTT.

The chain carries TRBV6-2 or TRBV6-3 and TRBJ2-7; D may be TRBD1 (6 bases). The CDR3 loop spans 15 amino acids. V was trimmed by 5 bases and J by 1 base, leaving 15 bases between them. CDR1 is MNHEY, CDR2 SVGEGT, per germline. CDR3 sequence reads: CASSTMDSLSYEQYF. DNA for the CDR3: TGTGCCAGCAGTACCATGGACAGCCTTTCCTACGAGCAGTACTTC.

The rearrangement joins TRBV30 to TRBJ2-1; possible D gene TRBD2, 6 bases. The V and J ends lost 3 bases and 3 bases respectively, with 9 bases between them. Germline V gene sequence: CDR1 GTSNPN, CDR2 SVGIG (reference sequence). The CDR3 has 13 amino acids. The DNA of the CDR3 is TGTGCCTGGAGCGGGAGCCACTACAATGAGCAGTTCTTC. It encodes CAWSGSHYNEQFF.

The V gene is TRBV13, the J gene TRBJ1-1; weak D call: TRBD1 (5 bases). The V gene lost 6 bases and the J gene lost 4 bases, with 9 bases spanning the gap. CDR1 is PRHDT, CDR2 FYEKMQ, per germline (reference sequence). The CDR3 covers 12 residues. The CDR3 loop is CASSWGVTEAFF. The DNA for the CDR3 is TGTGCCAGCAGTTGGGGGGTCACTGAAGCTTTCTTT.